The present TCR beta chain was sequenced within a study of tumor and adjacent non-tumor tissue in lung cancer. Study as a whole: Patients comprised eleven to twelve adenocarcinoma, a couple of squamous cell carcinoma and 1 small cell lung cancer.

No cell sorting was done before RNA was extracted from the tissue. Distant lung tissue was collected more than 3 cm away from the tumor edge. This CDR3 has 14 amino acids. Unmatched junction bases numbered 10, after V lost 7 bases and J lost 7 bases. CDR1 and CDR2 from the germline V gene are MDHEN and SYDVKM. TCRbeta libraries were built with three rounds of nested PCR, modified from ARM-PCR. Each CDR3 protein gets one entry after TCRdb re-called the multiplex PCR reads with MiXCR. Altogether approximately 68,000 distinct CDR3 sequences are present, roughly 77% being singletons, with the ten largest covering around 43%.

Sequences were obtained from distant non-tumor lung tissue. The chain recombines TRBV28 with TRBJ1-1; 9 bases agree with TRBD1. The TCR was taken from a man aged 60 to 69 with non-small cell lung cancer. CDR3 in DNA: TGTGCCAGCAACCCCGGGACAGGGTGGATTGAAGCTTTCTTT. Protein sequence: CASNPGTGWIEAFF.